A selection of T cell receptor beta chains follows, all from one sample in a study of glioma-infiltrating T cells after dendritic cell vaccination. Repertoires were generated with immunoSEQ multiplex PCR, while TCRdb's copy carries only in-frame clones and drops some. The profile shows just over 95,000 clones, about 79% of them singletons. The sequences come from blood, collected before dendritic cell vaccination. Every receptor here comes from a human donor with glioblastoma. Both conserved end residues are part of each CDR3. The D gene is left open where the match is weak. Not every row has a clone size; where given, it reads once, few, many or a size class.

>TRBV28|-|-|TRBJ2-3
TGTGCCAGCAGTTCCGGAGGGGTGGTGAGCACAGATACGCAGTATTTT
CASSSGGVVSTDTQYF
>TRBV19|-|-|TRBJ1-2
TGTGCCAGTACCGAGGGACTGGGCCACTTAGGCTACACCTTC
CASTEGLGHLGYTF
>TRBV5-1|-|-|TRBJ1-3
TGCGCCAGCAGCTCCCAAAACAGCGGAAACACCATATATTTT
CASSSQNSGNTIYF
>TRBV28|-|-|TRBJ1-3
TGTGCCAGCAGTTTCACATATTCTGGAAACACCATATATTTT
CASSFTYSGNTIYF
>TRBV5-1|-|TRBD2|TRBJ2-7
TGCGCCAGCAGCTTGTATCGGGGGGCCTACGAGCAGTACTTC
CASSLYRGAYEQYF
>TRBV12-5|-|-|TRBJ1-2
TGTGCTAGTGGTCCTGAGACGGGTCCGTCTAGCTATGGCTACACCTTC
CASGPETGPSSYGYTF
>TRBV7-8|-|TRBD2|TRBJ2-1
TGTGCCAGCAGCACCTTAGCGGGGCGGTTAAATGAGCAGTTCTTC
CASSTLAGRLNEQFF
>TRBV4-1|once|-|TRBJ2-1
TGCGCCAGCAGCCAACTTAGCGGATTCTACAATGAGCAGTTCTTC
CASSQLSGFYNEQFF
>TRBV5-1|-|TRBD2|TRBJ2-3
TGCGCCAGCAGCTCCAGCGGGAGGAGCACAGATACGCAGTATTTT
CASSSSGRSTDTQYF
>TRBV28|-|TRBD2|TRBJ2-3
TGTGCCAGCAGCTCTAGTGGACTAGCGGGAGGGGGGGCAGATACGCAGTATTTT
CASSSSGLAGGGADTQYF